The 29 T cell receptor beta chains below come from one sample, sequenced in a study of response to subunit inactivated influenza vaccine. TCRdb reprocessed the RT-PCR reads via MiXCR and lists one record per CDR3 protein. The sample has about 650,000 distinct CDR3 sequences, about 14% seen once. Sequencing used PBMCs from blood, obtained approximately 15 days before vaccination. The receptor set was obtained from a man aged 45 to 65 who received an inactivated influenza vaccine.

This clonotype has just one count. The V and J genes are TRBV19 and TRBJ2-2; TRBD1 is a possible D gene (5 bases). Trimming removed 4 bases at V and 5 bases at J, with 11 bases between. The CDR3 spans 14 residues. Germline V gives CDR1 LNHDA, CDR2 SQIVND (reference sequence). The CDR3 DNA reads as TGTGCCAGTAGTAAGCAGGGAAAGACCGGGGAGCTGTTTTTT. Its translation is CASSKQGKTGELFF.

The chain combines TRBV19 with TRBJ2-1, with D unclear. Per germline, CDR1 LNHDA and CDR2 SQIVND (reference sequence). The CDR3 spans 13 residues. The V end was cut by 3 bases, the J end by 1 base, with 4 bases between. The CDR3 DNA sequence: TGTGCCAGTAGTATTGGGTCCTACAATGAGCAGTTCTTC. This gives the protein CASSIGSYNEQFF.

This clonotype was seen at least ten times. J is TRBJ2-1 and V is TRBV4-2; 8 bases align to TRBD2. This CDR3 is 16 amino acids long. V trimming: 0 bases; J trimming: 4 bases; junction bases outside the gene matches: 5. The V gene's germline CDR1 is LGHNA and CDR2 YNFKEQ. The DNA of the CDR3 is TGTGCCAGCAGCCAAGAAGGACCTAGCGGGTACAATGAGCAGTTCTTC. Protein sequence: CASSQEGPSGYNEQFF.

A few counts support this clonotype. The chain carries TRBV4-3 and TRBJ2-7; a possible D gene is TRBD2 (7 bases). CDR1 and CDR2 (germline): LGHNA, YSLEER. Trimming cost V 5 bases and J 4 bases, with 18 bases left between them. CDR3 size: 15 residues. CDR3 region: CASSRAGRGTYEQYF. The CDR3 DNA reads as TGCGCCAGCAGCAGAGCAGGGCGGGGGACATACGAGCAGTACTTC.

This clonotype occurred many times. This chain connects TRBV28 to TRBJ2-3, with D possibly TRBD1 on 6 matching bases. The CDR3 is made up of 20 amino acids. The germline CDR1 and CDR2 sequences are MDHEN and SYDVKM. Trimming cost V 6 bases and J 4 bases, with 32 bases left between them. The CDR3 loop is CASSYPLGAAFSPDPDTQYF. As DNA, the CDR3 is TGTGCCAGCAGCTACCCTTTGGGGGCCGCCTTCTCGCCGGATCCAGATACGCAGTATTTT.

There are many counts of this clonotype. This rearrangement joins TRBV7-2 to TRBJ1-6; 9 nucleotides agree with TRBD1. Germline-derived CDR1 and CDR2 are SGHTA and FQGNSA. The trim removed 5 bases at V and 6 bases at J, leaving 5 bases unmatched. CDR3 length: 15 amino acids. CDR3 amino acids: CASSPGTGRNSPLHF. The CDR3 region has the DNA TGTGCCAGCAGCCCAGGGACAGGGCGTAATTCACCCCTCCACTTT.

This chain links TRBV12-3 or TRBV12-4 with TRBJ2-5; perhaps TRBD2 as D (5 bases). V was cut by 6 bases and J by 3 bases, with 17 bases left in between. The CDR3 runs to 15 residues. The CDR3 here is CASSETETNKETQYF. The CDR3 region has the DNA TGTGCCAGCAGCGAAACCGAGACTAACAAAGAGACCCAGTACTTC.

J is TRBJ2-2 and V is TRBV20-1; D might be TRBD1 (6 bases). CDR1 DFQATT and CDR2 SNEGSKA come from the germline V gene (reference sequence). This CDR3 region has 14 residues. V was trimmed by 5 bases and J by 1 base, leaving 11 bases between them. CDR3 amino acids: CSAPPGQNTGELFF. In nucleotides, the CDR3 is TGCAGTGCTCCGCCGGGACAGAACACCGGGGAGCTGTTTTTT.

This clonotype came up a few times. This chain connects TRBV4-1 to TRBJ2-2; the match to TRBD2 covers 9 bases. Germline lookup yields CDR1 MGHRA and CDR2 YSYEKL. The CDR3 spans 17 residues. After removal of 0 bases from V and 8 bases from J, the junction contained 10 bases not matched to a gene. This CDR3 is CASSQDRMREGRGELFF. The CDR3 DNA is TGCGCCAGCAGCCAAGATCGGATGCGGGAGGGCCGAGGGGAGCTGTTTTTT.

This clonotype has a handful of counts. J is TRBJ1-1 and V is TRBV5-1; 7 nucleotides agree with TRBD1. CDR3 length: 15 residues. CDR1 is SGHRS, CDR2 YFSETQ, per germline. V lost 3 bases, J lost 11 bases, and 16 bases stayed unmatched. In DNA form, the CDR3 reads TGCGCCAGCAGCTCAAACCTCTTACAGGGGAGGTACGCTTTCTTT. Its protein is CASSSNLLQGRYAFF.

The J gene is TRBJ1-5, the V gene TRBV5-1; 9 bases fit TRBD1. Germline V CDR1 and CDR2: SGHRS, YFSETQ. CDR3 size: 17 residues. V gave up 4 bases and J gave up 7 bases; unmatched junction bases: 15. CDR3 region: CASSLIYLPGQGQPQHF. The DNA of the CDR3 is TGCGCCAGCAGCCTCATCTACTTACCGGGACAGGGCCAGCCCCAGCATTTT.

The rearrangement links TRBV28 to TRBJ2-1, with TRBD2 matching over 11 bases. Germline V gives CDR1 MDHEN, CDR2 SYDVKM. The CDR3 extends over 16 amino acids. The trim removed 8 bases at V and 4 bases at J, leaving 10 bases unmatched. The CDR3 reads CASQGSGRAGYNEQFF. The CDR3 DNA follows: TGTGCCAGCCAAGGTAGCGGGAGGGCCGGGTACAATGAGCAGTTCTTC.

At least ten counts were recorded for this clonotype. The chain joins TRBV28 to TRBJ2-3; unclear D gene. CDR1 and CDR2 (germline): MDHEN, SYDVKM. The CDR3 runs 14 residues. V was trimmed by 2 bases and J by 3 bases, leaving 9 bases between them. DNA of the CDR3: TGTGCCAGCAGTTTAGGGGTCAGGACAGATACGCAGTATTTT. It encodes CASSLGVRTDTQYF.

This clonotype was observed at least ten times. V gene TRBV12-3 or TRBV12-4 combines with J gene TRBJ2-3, with 8 nucleotides matching TRBD2. J was trimmed by 4 bases and V by 8 bases; bases with no gene match: 8. This CDR3 has 14 amino acids. CDR3 sequence reads: CASQKRGGSDTQYF. CDR3 nucleotide sequence: TGTGCCAGCCAAAAACGGGGGGGCTCAGATACGCAGTATTTT.

This sequence joins TRBV7-9 and TRBJ2-3; possibly TRBD2 for D (6 bases). From germline, CDR1 is SEHNR and CDR2 FQNEAQ (reference sequence). V shed 1 base and J shed 3 bases, with 14 bases lying between them. This CDR3 is built from 16 residues. The CDR3, as DNA: TGTGCCAGCAGCTTAGGGACTACTTCTCGAACAGATACGCAGTATTTT. Translated, it gives CASSLGTTSRTDTQYF.

Many counts were recorded for this clonotype. The chain links TRBV5-6 to TRBJ2-1; D is ambiguous. Germline V gives CDR1 SGHDT, CDR2 YYEEEE. The CDR3 covers 12 residues. V lost 2 bases and J 7 bases, leaving 7 bases between the germline ends. CDR3 loop: CASSFTENEQFF. The CDR3 DNA follows: TGTGCCAGCAGCTTTACAGAGAATGAGCAGTTCTTC.

The chain's CDR3 is CASSQWTGAREQYF. CDR3 bases: TGTGCCAGCAGCCAATGGACAGGGGCTCGGGAGCAGTACTTC. This chain joins TRBV4-2 and TRBJ2-7, with TRBD1 identical over 9 bases. Germline-derived CDR1 and CDR2 are LGHNA and YNFKEQ. This CDR3 spans 14 amino acids. After removal of 2 bases from V and 7 bases from J, the junction contained 6 bases not matched to a gene.

The chain carries TRBV7-3 and TRBJ2-5, with D uncertain. Between the trimmed V and J ends, which lost 5 bases and 3 bases, there was a span of 10 bases. Germline loops: CDR1 SGHTA, CDR2 FQGTGA. There are 13 residues in the CDR3. CDR3 coding DNA: TGTGCCAGCAGCCTTACTATCAAAGAGACCCAGTACTTC. Amino acid sequence: CASSLTIKETQYF.

The table lists this clonotype with many counts. The chain uses TRBV5-1 and TRBJ2-2; D not resolved. With 0 bases removed from V and 5 bases from J, the gap between germline ends came to 8 bases. The germline gives CDR1 SGHRS, CDR2 YFSETQ. The CDR3 is 14 amino acids. CDR3 sequence (DNA): TGCGCCAGCAGCTTGGCCTCGACTACCGGGGAGCTGTTTTTT. Translated, it gives CASSLASTTGELFF.

The table lists this clonotype with many counts. The chain employs TRBV11-2 and TRBJ2-2, with 13 bases identical to TRBD2. Per the germline V gene, CDR1 is SGHAT and CDR2 is FQNNGV. The ends lost 2 bases at V and 6 bases at J; junction bases unmatched: 15. The CDR3 contains 20 residues. CDR3 protein: CASSLFQLRGLAGVAGELFF. Here the CDR3 DNA reads TGTGCCAGCAGCTTATTCCAGCTCAGAGGACTAGCGGGAGTCGCCGGGGAGCTGTTTTTT.

This clonotype was counted a few times. The J gene is TRBJ2-1, the V gene TRBV29-1, with D maybe TRBD1 (6 bases). Trimming took off 7 bases at V and 7 bases at J, with 17 bases between the two ends. Germline V lookup: CDR1 SQVTM, CDR2 ANQGSEA. This CDR3 is 13 amino acids long. The CDR3 DNA reads TGCAGCGCCGGAGAGGGGGATGGGAATGAGCAGTTCTTC. Amino acid sequence: CSAGEGDGNEQFF.

The table lists this clonotype with a few counts. The CDR3 sequence: CASKLSGGTGELFF. The CDR3 coding sequence is TGCGCCAGCAAATTATCGGGAGGGACCGGGGAGCTGTTTTTT. The J gene is TRBJ2-2, the V gene TRBV5-1, with 8 bases identical to TRBD2. The CDR3 contains 14 residues. Trimming at V came to 6 bases and at J to 5 bases, leaving 6 bases not matched to a gene. The germline V gene encodes CDR1 SGHRS and CDR2 YFSETQ.

This clonotype was seen ten or more times. V usage is TRBV5-1 and J usage is TRBJ2-1, with 10 bases that match TRBD1. V gave up 4 bases and J gave up 4 bases; unmatched junction bases: 11. Germline assignment: CDR1 SGHRS and CDR2 YFSETQ. This CDR3 is 17 amino acids long. Written as DNA, the CDR3 is TGCGCCAGCAGCGCGCCCGGGACAGGGGTATCGTACAATGAGCAGTTCTTC. Encoded protein: CASSAPGTGVSYNEQFF. The full variable domain, its missing parts supplied by reference TRBV5-1 and TRBJ2-1, is KAGVTQTPRYLIKTRGQQVTLSCSPISGHRSVSWYQQTPGQGLQFLFEYFSETQRNKGNFPGRFSGRQFSNSRSEMNVSTLELGDSALYLCASSAPGTGVSYNEQFFGPGTRLTVL.

This clonotype has a handful of counts. The J gene is TRBJ2-2, the V gene TRBV6-2 or TRBV6-3, with 9 positions matching TRBD2. J lost 4 bases, V lost 3 bases, and 9 bases had no gene match. The CDR3 totals 17 residues. Germline CDR1 and CDR2: MNHEY and SVGEGT. Here the CDR3 DNA reads TGTGCCAGCAGTTATCCATCGGGCGGGGGGGTCACCGGGGAGCTGTTTTTT. Translation: CASSYPSGGGVTGELFF.

This clonotype was detected many times. An end of the junction does not agree with germline; a read error may underlie this. CDR3 nucleotides: TGTGCCAGCAGCTTAGGGGGGCCCGGGGAGCTGTTTTTT. It codes for CASSLGGPGELFF. The gene calls are TRBV12-3 or TRBV12-4 and TRBJ2-2; either TRBD1 or TRBD2 may fit D (6 bases each). The CDR3 covers 13 residues.

This clonotype was detected a few times. The rearrangement uses TRBV4-2 and TRBJ2-2; no definite D call. CDR3 length: 14 residues. V was shortened by 4 bases and J by 4 bases, with 10 bases between the two germline ends. Germline V lookup: CDR1 LGHNA, CDR2 YNFKEQ. CDR3 DNA sequence: TGTGCCAGCAGCCCTGGTTACGTCACCGGGGAGCTGTTTTTT. Its translation is CASSPGYVTGELFF.

This clonotype was observed a few times. This rearrangement joins TRBV7-8 to TRBJ2-1; maybe TRBD1 (6 bases). Germline lookup yields CDR1 SGHVS and CDR2 FQNEAQ. V was cut by 0 bases and J by 3 bases, with 9 bases left in between. CDR3 size: 15 residues. The CDR3 loop is CASSLALGGYNEQFF. CDR3 nucleotides: TGTGCCAGCAGCTTAGCGTTAGGGGGCTACAATGAGCAGTTCTTC.

The genes are TRBV12-3 or TRBV12-4 and TRBJ2-5; weak D call: TRBD2 (6 bases). V gave up 1 base and J gave up 5 bases, with 11 bases separating them. CDR3 length: 14 residues. The CDR3 loop is CASSLVAVGETQYF. CDR3 bases: TGTGCCAGCAGTTTAGTAGCGGTGGGTGAGACCCAGTACTTC.

This chain links TRBV13 with TRBJ2-1; D ambiguous. The CDR3 length is 14 residues. The germline CDR1 and CDR2 sequences are PRHDT and FYEKMQ (reference sequence). Trimming removed 5 bases from V and 0 bases from J, with 8 bases in between. CDR3 DNA sequence: TGTGCCAGCAGCCTCCGACACTCCTACAATGAGCAGTTCTTC. Translating gives CASSLRHSYNEQFF.